Listed below are T cell receptor beta chains from one sample, sequenced in a study of blood T cells in healthy people across ages. TCRdb recomputed calls from the 5' RACE reads with MiXCR, one row per CDR3 protein. This table holds around 900,000 distinct CDR3 sequences, more than 25% found once. The sample consisted of blood. Source of these receptors: a woman at least 80 years old in good health. Both conserved end residues are part of each CDR3. Fields, in order: J gene, clone size, D gene, V gene, CDR3 DNA, CDR3 protein. A D gene is named only where the DNA matches it firmly. The size of a clone is reported for some rows only, either as once, few or many, or as a class for expanded clones.

TRBJ2-3 | many | NA | TRBV7-2 | TGTGCCAGCAGCCCCCCCAGGGGGGGGAGCACAGATACGCAGTATTTT | CASSPPRGGSTDTQYF
TRBJ1-5 | few | NA | TRBV2 | TGTGCCAGCCAGACAGGTAATCAGCCCCAGCATTTT | CASQTGNQPQHF
TRBJ2-1 | many | NA | TRBV5-1 | TGCGCCAGCAGCCGTCCTTTAGCATATGAGCAGTTCTTC | CASSRPLAYEQFF
TRBJ2-7 | many | NA | TRBV6-5 | TGTGCCAGCACCCTACTCGGGTTCTACGAGCAGTACTTC | CASTLLGFYEQYF
TRBJ2-5 | many | TRBD2 | TRBV13 | TGTGCCAGCAGCTTAGGGGCGGGGAGGGGAGAGACCCAGTACTTC | CASSLGAGRGETQYF
TRBJ1-2 | many | NA | TRBV6-5 | TGTGCCAGCAGTTACTCATCAGGGGCTGGCTATGGCTACACCTTC | CASSYSSGAGYGYTF
TRBJ2-1 | few | TRBD2 | TRBV6-2/TRBV6-3 | TGTGCCAGCAGTCGCTTCCCAGCGGGGCCTTACAATGAGCAGTTCTTC | CASSRFPAGPYNEQFF
TRBJ2-1 | many | TRBD1 | TRBV7-2 | TGTGCCAGCAACCAAGGGACAGTCTACAATGAGCAGTTCTTC | CASNQGTVYNEQFF
TRBJ2-2 | few | TRBD2 | TRBV12-3/TRBV12-4 | TGTGCCAGCAGGGGACTAGCGGGGCACACCGGGGAGCTGTTTTTT | CASRGLAGHTGELFF
TRBJ1-5 | NA | NA | TRBV12-5 | TGTGCTAGTGGTTTGGCCCCGGACCTTCCGCCCCAGCATTTT | CASGLAPDLPPQHF
TRBJ1-4 | many | NA | TRBV10-3 | TGTGCCACCCGGCGGGGGGGTCATGAAAAACTGTTTTTT | CATRRGGHEKLFF
TRBJ2-7 | many | TRBD1 | TRBV10-3 | TGTGCCATCAGTCCGACAGGGTCTACCTACGAGCAGTACTTC | CAISPTGSTYEQYF
TRBJ2-6 | NA | TRBD2 | TRBV5-1 | TGCGCCAGCAGGACGGGAGGGGCGGCTGGGGCCAACGTCCTGACTTTC | CASRTGGAAGANVLTF
TRBJ1-3 | NA | NA | TRBV21-1 | TGTGCCAGCAGCCTTCGCGCAGGGGCTGGAAACACCATATATTTT | CASSLRAGAGNTIYF
TRBJ2-7 | many | TRBD1 | TRBV5-6 | TGTGCCACCGACAGGGGGGCCACCTACGAGCAGTACTTC | CATDRGATYEQYF
TRBJ2-5 | many | NA | TRBV2 | TGTGCCAGCACCCCGGACGCCTCGAGGTACTTC | CASTPDASRYF
TRBJ2-7 | NA | NA | TRBV19 | TGTGCCAGTAGTATGTGCAGGGCCTACGAGCAGTACTTC | CASSMCRAYEQYF
TRBJ1-2 | many | NA | TRBV27 | TGTGCCAGCAGTAGGAACAGGTACGAAGGCTACACCTTC | CASSRNRYEGYTF
TRBJ1-1 | few | TRBD1 | TRBV10-3 | TGTGCCATCAGTAACCCAACAGGGGCGGGTGAAGCTTTCTTT | CAISNPTGAGEAFF
TRBJ1-4 | NA | NA | TRBV7-9 | TGTGCCAGCAGCTTTTCAGGGTTTGAAAAACTGTTTTTT | CASSFSGFEKLFF
TRBJ2-3 | many | TRBD2 | TRBV20-1 | TGCAGTGCTAGAGCCCTTGGTGTTAGCGGGGGCCGCACAGATACGCAGTATTTT | CSARALGVSGGRTDTQYF
TRBJ1-1 | many | TRBD1 | TRBV7-6 | TGTGCCAGCAGCAAGGGGGGACAGGGAACCAACACTGAAGCTTTCTTT | CASSKGGQGTNTEAFF
TRBJ1-1 | many | NA | TRBV12-3/TRBV12-4 | TGTGCCAGCAGTTTCGCCGGGACGTCAAACACTGAAGCTTTCTTT | CASSFAGTSNTEAFF
TRBJ2-3 | many | TRBD1 | TRBV10-2 | TGCGCCAGCAGTCCCAATTGGAGACAGGGGGCAACAGATACGCAGTATTTT | CASSPNWRQGATDTQYF
TRBJ2-2 | few | NA | TRBV7-2 | TGTGCCAGCAGCGCAGGGGTAAACACCGGGGAGCGGTTTTTT | CASSAGVNTGERFF
TRBJ2-7 | NA | NA | TRBV30 | TGTACCTGGAGTGTAAACGAGATTCAGTACTTC | CTWSVNEIQYF
TRBJ1-2 | many | NA | TRBV3-1 | TGCGCCAGCAGCTTACAAAACTATGGCTACACCTTC | CASSLQNYGYTF
TRBJ2-1 | many | NA | TRBV12-3/TRBV12-4 | TGTGCCAGCAGTCCCTACAAGAATGAGCAGTTCTTC | CASSPYKNEQFF
TRBJ2-5 | few | NA | TRBV28 | TGTGCCAGCCTGGGGTCCAGACAAGAGACCCAGTACTTC | CASLGSRQETQYF
TRBJ2-7 | NA | TRBD1 | TRBV18 | TGTGCCAGCTCGCGGGGACAGGGGCAACTGAATGAGCAGTACTTC | CASSRGQGQLNEQYF
TRBJ2-1 | NA | NA | TRBV28 | TGTGCCAGCAGTCTCCGGGACATGCCGACCAATGAGCAGTTCTTC | CASSLRDMPTNEQFF
TRBJ2-7 | NA | NA | TRBV10-3 | TGTGCCATTGTAATTGACGGTTCCTACGAGCAGTACTTC | CAIVIDGSYEQYF
TRBJ2-3 | many | NA | TRBV6-1 | TGTGCCAGCAGTGAACGGCTACTTGATACGCAGTATTTT | CASSERLLDTQYF
TRBJ1-5 | many | NA | TRBV6-2/TRBV6-3 | TGTGCCAGCAGTTATCGATACAATAGCAATCAGCCCCAGCATTTT | CASSYRYNSNQPQHF
TRBJ2-1 | many | TRBD2 | TRBV7-9 | TGTGCCAGCAGCCCATTCCTGACTAGCGTTGCCAATGAGCAGTTCTTC | CASSPFLTSVANEQFF
TRBJ2-3 | many | NA | TRBV7-2 | TGTGCCAGCAGCCTCCGGGGCACGACTAGCACAGATACGCAGTATTTT | CASSLRGTTSTDTQYF
TRBJ2-1 | NA | NA | TRBV24-1 | TGTGCCACCAGTGATTTCCGAGGGCGTCGCGAGACCCAGTTCTTC | CATSDFRGRRETQFF
TRBJ2-1 | many | NA | TRBV4-3 | TGCGCCAGCAGCCAAGAAGATGCGGACAGAGAGCCCCACAATGAGCAGTTCTTC | CASSQEDADREPHNEQFF
TRBJ1-5 | few | TRBD1 | TRBV3-1 | TGTGCCAGCAGCCCAGCCGACAGGGCCAATCAGCCCCAGCATTTT | CASSPADRANQPQHF
TRBJ2-7 | many | TRBD1 | TRBV6-2/TRBV6-3 | TGTGCCAGCAGACGCGGACAGGGCTACGAGCAGTACTTC | CASRRGQGYEQYF
TRBJ2-1 | NA | TRBD1 | TRBV29-1 | TGCAGCGTCCGACACACAGGGGTTTACAATGAGCAGTTCTTC | CSVRHTGVYNEQFF
TRBJ1-2 | many | NA | TRBV7-9 | TGTGCCAGCAGCGCCTACAGGGTCTTTGGCTACACCTTC | CASSAYRVFGYTF
TRBJ2-6 | few | NA | TRBV5-5 | TGTGCCAGCAGCTTCAGGGGGACTGGGACCAACGTCCTGACTTTC | CASSFRGTGTNVLTF